This TCR beta chain came from a study of cytomegalovirus exposure and HLA in healthy donors. Broader study findings: An analysis that came later showed most CMV-associated TCR beta chains appearing HLA-restricted.

Trimming cost V 3 bases and J 3 bases; bases outside gene matches: 6. CDR3 length: 15 residues. Germline V gene data show CDR1 as GTSNPN and CDR2 as SVGIG (reference sequence). In the PCR, 60 Vbeta and 13 Jbeta primers were used. Original handling: Later analysis identified tens of millions of unique TCR beta chains, 10 million to 12 million shared. TCRdb's copy holds only in-frame clones and misses some; the assay was immunoSEQ multiplex PCR. V, J and clone size derive from that table, while D and trimming were established from the DNA sequence. The sample has over 90,000 clones; 66% are singletons. About this clone itself: Its specificity is unknown.

Every donor was a healthy person donating bone marrow. The sequence derives from a woman between 50 and 59 years old in good health and CMV-seronegative. The rearrangement joins TRBV30 to TRBJ2-2; TRBD2 aligns across 8 bases. The sequenced sample consisted of PBMCs. For the CDR3, the DNA is TGTGCCTGGAGCCGTAGCGGGACCTACACCGGGGAGCTGTTTTTT. This sequence encodes CAWSRSGTYTGELFF.